The present TCR beta chain was sequenced within a study of human T cells and chemical hapten exposure. Overall study: Minor pooled library volume differences mainly drove per-sample TCR yield variation.

TCRdb re-called the RACE reads through MiXCR, storing one row per CDR3 protein. In the table there are some 51,000 distinct CDR3 sequences, over 8% of which are singletons. CDR1 and CDR2 from the germline V gene are SGHAT and FQNNGV. CDR3 length equals 15 residues. V gave up 2 bases and J gave up 4 bases, with 14 bases separating them. This clonotype appeared many times. Antigen specificity is unknown. Stated time point: pre-sensitization, week 0. The treatment denotes: therapeutic diphenylcyclopropenone sensitization with weekly scalp DPC. Findings and caveats of the study: Since the donors had alopecia, their immune response may not be the same as that of healthy people.

The chain is built from TRBV11-2 and TRBJ1-1, with D tentatively TRBD1 (5 bases). The clonotype was recovered from a woman between 40 and 50 years old with alopecia areata. Some clones in this sample may be carry-over from other donors' samples. The material sequenced was whole blood, taken in connection with sensitization to the hapten diphenylcyclopropenone (DPC). The CDR3 nucleotides read TGTGCCAGCAGCTTAAACGGGTGGGGGATCACTGAAGCTTTCTTT. Its translation: CASSLNGWGITEAFF.